This paragraph covers one T cell receptor (beta chain) sequence. Its antigen remains unidentified. Constant-segment primers served in 5'RACE that generated TCR alpha and TCR beta cDNA libraries bearing sample barcodes and UMIs. TCRdb ran MiXCR on the 5' RACE reads and lists one entry per CDR3 protein. This sample carries approximately 560,000 distinct CDR3 sequences, roughly 17% of them seen once, and the ten largest clones take about 7.4%. The data stem from a study of T-cell memory formation after mild COVID-19. Overall study: TCR clusters were mostly donor specific. The study's findings and limits: Second-wave clones reaching peak frequency on day 37 lacked confirmed SARS-CoV-2 specificity. Clones contracting over day 15 to 85 were CD4/CD8 balanced, with later expanders leaning CD4+.

The germline V gene has CDR1 SEHNR and CDR2 FQNEAQ (reference sequence). V lost 4 bases and J lost 0, with 10 bases in between. The CDR3 consists of 15 residues. This TCR derives from an adult woman who had mild COVID-19 (a few samples of this study predate the infection). Cell type and time point are not known. The sequenced sample was PBMCs or a T cell subset sorted from them (not recorded which). This chain connects TRBV7-9 to TRBJ2-1, with D tentatively TRBD1 (6 bases). The CDR3 loop is CASSYAGVSYNEQFF. CDR3 DNA: TGTGCCAGCAGCTACGCAGGGGTCTCCTACAATGAGCAGTTCTTC.